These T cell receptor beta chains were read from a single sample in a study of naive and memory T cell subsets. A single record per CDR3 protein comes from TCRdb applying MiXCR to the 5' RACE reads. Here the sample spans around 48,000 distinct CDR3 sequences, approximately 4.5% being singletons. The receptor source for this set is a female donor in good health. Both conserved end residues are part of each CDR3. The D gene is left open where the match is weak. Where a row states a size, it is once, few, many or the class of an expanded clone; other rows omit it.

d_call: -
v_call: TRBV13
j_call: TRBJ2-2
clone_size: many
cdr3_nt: TGTGCCAGCAGCTTAGGGACTTTAAACACCGGGGAGCTGTTTTTT
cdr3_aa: CASSLGTLNTGELFF

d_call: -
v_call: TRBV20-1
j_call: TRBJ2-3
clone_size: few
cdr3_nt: TGCAGTGGGGACTTCCCTAGCACAGATACGCAGTATTTT
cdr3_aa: CSGDFPSTDTQYF

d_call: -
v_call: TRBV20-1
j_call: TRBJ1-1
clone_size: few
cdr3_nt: TGCAGTGCTAGGGATGGCGCGCACACTGAAGCTTTCTTT
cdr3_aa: CSARDGAHTEAFF

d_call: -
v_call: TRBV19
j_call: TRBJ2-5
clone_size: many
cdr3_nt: TGTGCCAGTAGTATAAACAGGGTAGAGACCCAGTACTTC
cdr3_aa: CASSINRVETQYF

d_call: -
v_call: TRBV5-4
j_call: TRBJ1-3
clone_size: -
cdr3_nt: TGTGCCAGCAGCTCATCCCGTGGTCAGAGCTCTGGAAACACCATATATTTT
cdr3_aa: CASSSSRGQSSGNTIYF

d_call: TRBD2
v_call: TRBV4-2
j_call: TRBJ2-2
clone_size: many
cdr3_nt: TGTGCCAGCAGCCGGCTAGCGGATACCGGGGAGCTGTTTTTT
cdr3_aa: CASSRLADTGELFF

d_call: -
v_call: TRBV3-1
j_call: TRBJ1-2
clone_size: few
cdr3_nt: TGTGCCAGCAGCCTCCGCAGCACCTTGGGTGGCGACACCTTC
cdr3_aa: CASSLRSTLGGDTF

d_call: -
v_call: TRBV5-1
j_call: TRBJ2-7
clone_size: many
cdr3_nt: TGCGCCAGCAGCCCCAACCTGGGGGGTGAGCAGTACTTC
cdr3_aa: CASSPNLGGEQYF

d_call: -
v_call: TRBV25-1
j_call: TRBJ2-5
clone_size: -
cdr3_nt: TGTGCCAGCAGCCCCGACACAAAGTACCAAGAGACCCAGTACTTC
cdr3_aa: CASSPDTKYQETQYF

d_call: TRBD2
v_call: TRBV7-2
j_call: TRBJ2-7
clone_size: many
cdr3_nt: TGTGCCAGCAGCTCGTCCCCGGGACTAGCGGGAGGGCGCTCCTACGAGCAGTACTTC
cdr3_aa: CASSSSPGLAGGRSYEQYF

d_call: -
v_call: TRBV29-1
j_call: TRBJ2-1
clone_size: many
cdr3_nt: TGCAGCGTAGAAGAACTAGCCTCCTACAATGAGCAGTTCTTC
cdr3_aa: CSVEELASYNEQFF

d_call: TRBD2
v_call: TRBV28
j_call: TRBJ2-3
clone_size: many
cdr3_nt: TGTGCCAGCAGTTTAGGGAGGGGATCTAGCACAGATACGCAGTATTTT
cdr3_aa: CASSLGRGSSTDTQYF

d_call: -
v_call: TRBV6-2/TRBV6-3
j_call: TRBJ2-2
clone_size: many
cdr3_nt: TGTGCCAGCAGACCTAGTAGTATCGGGGAGCTGTTTTTT
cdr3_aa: CASRPSSIGELFF

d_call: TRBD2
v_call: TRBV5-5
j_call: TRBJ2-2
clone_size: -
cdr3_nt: TGTGCCAGCAGACGGACAGCGGGACTAGCGGGAGTGAGGTGTACCGGGGAGCTGTTTTTT
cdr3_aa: CASRRTAGLAGVRCTGELFF

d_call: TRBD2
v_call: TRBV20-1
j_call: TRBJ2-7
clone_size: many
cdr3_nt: TGCAGTGCTAGGCAGCGGGAGTACGAGCAGTACTTC
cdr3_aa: CSARQREYEQYF

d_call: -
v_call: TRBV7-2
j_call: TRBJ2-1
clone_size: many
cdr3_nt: TGTGCCAGCAGCTTCACTCCAACTCTCCGCTCCTACAATGAGCAGTTCTTC
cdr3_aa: CASSFTPTLRSYNEQFF

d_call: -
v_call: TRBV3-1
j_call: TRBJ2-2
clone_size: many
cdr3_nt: TGTGCCAGCAGCCAAGATGATTTCGGGAGCCGGCACACCGGGGAGCTGTTTTTT
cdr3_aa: CASSQDDFGSRHTGELFF

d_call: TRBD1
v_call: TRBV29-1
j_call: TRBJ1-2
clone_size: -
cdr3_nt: TGCAGCGCACAGGGGCTTTCCTATGGCTACACCTTC
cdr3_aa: CSAQGLSYGYTF

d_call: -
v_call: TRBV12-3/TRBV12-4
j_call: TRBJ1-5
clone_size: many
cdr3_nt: TGTGCCAGCACCCCTGCTATAGGGGTTAGCAATCAGCCCCAGCATTTT
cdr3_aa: CASTPAIGVSNQPQHF

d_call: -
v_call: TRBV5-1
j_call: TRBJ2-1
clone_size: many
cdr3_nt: TGCGCCAGCAGCTTAACCGGGCGTTACAATGAGCAGTTCTTC
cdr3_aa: CASSLTGRYNEQFF

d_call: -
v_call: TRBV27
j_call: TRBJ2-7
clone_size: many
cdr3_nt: TGTGCCAGCAGTTCGCTCTTGGCCGAGCAGTACTTC
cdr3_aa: CASSSLLAEQYF

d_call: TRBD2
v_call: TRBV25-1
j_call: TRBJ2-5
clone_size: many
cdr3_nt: TGTGCCAGCAGTGAATATTCTGGACTAGCGGGAGGTGAGACCCAGTACTTC
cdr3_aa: CASSEYSGLAGGETQYF

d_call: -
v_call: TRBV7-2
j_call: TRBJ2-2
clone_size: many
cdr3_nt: TGTGCCAGCAGCTTAGCTCATGACGGGGAGCTGTTTTTT
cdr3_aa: CASSLAHDGELFF

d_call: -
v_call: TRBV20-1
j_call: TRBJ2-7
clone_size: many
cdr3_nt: TGCAGTGCCAAACGGGACTTTTCCTACGAGCAGTACTTC
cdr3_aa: CSAKRDFSYEQYF

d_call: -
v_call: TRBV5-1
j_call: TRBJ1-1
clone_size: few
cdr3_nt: TGCGCCAGCAGCTCGATCGGGTGGAACACTGAAGCTTTCTTT
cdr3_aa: CASSSIGWNTEAFF

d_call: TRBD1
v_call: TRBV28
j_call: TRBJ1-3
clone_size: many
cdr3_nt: TGTGCCAGCACCGCCTTGGGGGACAGTCCGATTGGAAACACCATATATTTT
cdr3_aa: CASTALGDSPIGNTIYF

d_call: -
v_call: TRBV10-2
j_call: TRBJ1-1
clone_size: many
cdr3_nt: TGCGCCAGCTACCAGTCAACCGAAGCTTTCTTT
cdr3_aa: CASYQSTEAFF

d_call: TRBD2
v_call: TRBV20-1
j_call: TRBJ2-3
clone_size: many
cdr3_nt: TGCAGTGCTAGCCAGCTGGTAGGGACTAGCGTAGATACGCAGTATTTT
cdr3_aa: CSASQLVGTSVDTQYF

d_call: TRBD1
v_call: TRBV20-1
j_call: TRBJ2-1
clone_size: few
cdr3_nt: TGCAGTGCTAGCCGCCCCAGGGGGAGCAATGAGCAGTTCTTC
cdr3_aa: CSASRPRGSNEQFF

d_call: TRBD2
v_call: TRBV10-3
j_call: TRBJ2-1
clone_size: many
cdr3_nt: TGTGCCATCAGAGGGCCAGGGACTAGGGGCAATGAGCAGTTCTTC
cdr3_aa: CAIRGPGTRGNEQFF

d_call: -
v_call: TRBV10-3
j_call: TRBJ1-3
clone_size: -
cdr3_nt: TGTGCCATCAGTGACAGGGCGGCTGGAAACACCATATATTTT
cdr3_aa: CAISDRAAGNTIYF

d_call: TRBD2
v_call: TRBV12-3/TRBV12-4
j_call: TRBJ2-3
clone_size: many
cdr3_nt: TGTGCCAGCATTATAGCGGGGGGTCCAATGATTACGCAGTATTTT
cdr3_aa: CASIIAGGPMITQYF

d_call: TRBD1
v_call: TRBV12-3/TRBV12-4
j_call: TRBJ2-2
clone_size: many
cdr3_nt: TGTGCCAGCAGGAAGGGACAGGGGGCGGGCGGGGAGCTGTTTTTT
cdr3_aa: CASRKGQGAGGELFF

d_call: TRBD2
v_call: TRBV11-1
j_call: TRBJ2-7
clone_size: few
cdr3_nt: TGTGCCAGCAGCTTAGAGGGACTAGCGGTGGATGAGCAGTACTTC
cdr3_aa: CASSLEGLAVDEQYF

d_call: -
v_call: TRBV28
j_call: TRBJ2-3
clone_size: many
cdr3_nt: TGTGCCAGCAGTTTTAGTCCTCCAAGGCCGGATACGCAGTATTTT
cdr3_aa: CASSFSPPRPDTQYF

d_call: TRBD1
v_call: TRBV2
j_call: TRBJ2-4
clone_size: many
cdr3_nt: TGTGCCAGCAGTGAAGGGGGGACAGGGGGCATTCAGTACTTC
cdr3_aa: CASSEGGTGGIQYF

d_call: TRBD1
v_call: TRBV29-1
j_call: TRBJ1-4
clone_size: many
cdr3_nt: TGCAGCGTTGGGACAGGGAGAGTCGCAACTAATGAAAAACTGTTTTTT
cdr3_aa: CSVGTGRVATNEKLFF

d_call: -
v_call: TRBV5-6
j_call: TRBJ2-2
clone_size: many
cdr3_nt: TGTGCCAGCAGCTTATCGGAGGTGAACACCGGGGAGCTGTTTTTT
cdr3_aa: CASSLSEVNTGELFF

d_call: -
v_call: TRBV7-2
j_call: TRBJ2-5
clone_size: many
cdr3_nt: TGTGCCAGCAGCCCTCCGGGGCCCCAAGAGACCCAGTACTTC
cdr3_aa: CASSPPGPQETQYF

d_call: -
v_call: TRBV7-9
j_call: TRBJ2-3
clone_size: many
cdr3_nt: TGTGCCAGCAGCTCCTACGGGGATACGCAGTATTTT
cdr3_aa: CASSSYGDTQYF

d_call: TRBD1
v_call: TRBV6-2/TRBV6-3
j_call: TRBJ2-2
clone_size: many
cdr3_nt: TGTGCCAGCATTTGGGACAGGTCCACCGGGGAGCTGTTTTTT
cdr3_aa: CASIWDRSTGELFF

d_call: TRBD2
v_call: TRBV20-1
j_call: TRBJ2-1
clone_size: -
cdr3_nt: TGCAGTGCTACACGTGGCGGGAGGGCCGGAGGTGAGCAGTTCTTC
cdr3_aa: CSATRGGRAGGEQFF

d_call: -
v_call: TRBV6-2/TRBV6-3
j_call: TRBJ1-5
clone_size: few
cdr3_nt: TGTGCCAGCAGCCGGGAAAATAGCAATCAGCCCCAGCATTTT
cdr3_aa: CASSRENSNQPQHF

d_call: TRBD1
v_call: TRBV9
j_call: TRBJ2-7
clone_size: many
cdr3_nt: TGTGCCAGCAGCCCTTGGACAGGGCTCTCCGAGCAGTACTTC
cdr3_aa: CASSPWTGLSEQYF

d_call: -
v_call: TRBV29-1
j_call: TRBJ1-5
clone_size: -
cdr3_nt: TGCAGCGTTTTACAGGCGAACAATCAGCCCCAGCATTTT
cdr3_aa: CSVLQANNQPQHF

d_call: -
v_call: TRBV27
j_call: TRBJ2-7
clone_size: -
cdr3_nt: TGTGCCAGCAGTTTACAAGGGGCGACCTACGAGCAGTACTTC
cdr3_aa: CASSLQGATYEQYF

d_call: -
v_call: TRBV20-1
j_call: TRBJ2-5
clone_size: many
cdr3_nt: TGCAGTGCTAGGTTACCGCCAGAGACCCAGTACTTC
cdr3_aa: CSARLPPETQYF

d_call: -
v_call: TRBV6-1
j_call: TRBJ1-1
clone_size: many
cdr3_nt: TGTGCCAGCAGTGAAGGGGCAGGGGTGAATACTGAAGCTTTCTTT
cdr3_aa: CASSEGAGVNTEAFF

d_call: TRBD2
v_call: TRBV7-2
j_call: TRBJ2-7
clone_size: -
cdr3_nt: TGTGCCAGCAGCTTAGGGACTAGCGGGAGCGGGGAGCAGTACTTC
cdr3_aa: CASSLGTSGSGEQYF

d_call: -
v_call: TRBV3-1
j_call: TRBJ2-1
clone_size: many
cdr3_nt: TGTGCCAGCAGCCCCAAGACAGTCTACAATGAGCAGTTCTTC
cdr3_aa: CASSPKTVYNEQFF

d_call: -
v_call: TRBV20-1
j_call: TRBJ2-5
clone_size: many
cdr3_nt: TGCAGTGCTATACCCAGCGGTGGTACCCAGTACTTC
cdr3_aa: CSAIPSGGTQYF

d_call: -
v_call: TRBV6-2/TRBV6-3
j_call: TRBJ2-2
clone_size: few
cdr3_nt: TGTGCCAGCAGTGCGACAGCGGGGAACACCGGGGAGCTGTTTTTT
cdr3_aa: CASSATAGNTGELFF

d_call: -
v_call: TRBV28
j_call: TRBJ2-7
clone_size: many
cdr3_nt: TGTGCCAGCAGTTTTTCCGCCGGGGCCCTTTTTAGCGGTTCCTACGAGCAGTACTTC
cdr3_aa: CASSFSAGALFSGSYEQYF

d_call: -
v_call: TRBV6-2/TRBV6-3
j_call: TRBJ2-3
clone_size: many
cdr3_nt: TGTGCCAGCAGTTACCGCGTCTTTAGCGGCTACAGCACAGATACGCAGTATTTT
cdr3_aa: CASSYRVFSGYSTDTQYF

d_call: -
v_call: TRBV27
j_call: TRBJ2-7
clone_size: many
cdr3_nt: TGTGCCAGCAGTAAGGCGCGCCAATCAAAAATAGGCGAGCAGTACTTC
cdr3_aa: CASSKARQSKIGEQYF